A single sample gave rise to the 18 T cell receptor beta chains below, sequenced in a study of blood T cell repertoires in COVID-19 (dated by TCRdb to about 2020). Libraries were prepared through the immunoSEQ multiplex PCR assay. TCRdb re-hosts the immuneACCESS table, in-frame sequences only. Its copies lack some clones; in the studies checked, an unresolved V gene accounts for under half of them, and the cause for the rest is not known. This sample holds roughly 250,000 clones; approximately 88% were observed only once. The ten largest clones add up to more than 0.95% of the sample. Sequencing input: PBMCs or T cells enriched from blood (not recorded which). The receptor source for this set is a middle-aged woman with acute COVID-19.

The rearrangement uses TRBV2 and TRBJ1-2, with 12 bases fitting TRBD1. From germline, CDR1 is SNHLY and CDR2 FYNNEI. CDR3 length: 15 amino acids. Germline trimming cut 4 bases from V and 7 bases from J; bases unmatched to any gene: 7. The chain's CDR3 is CASSGSGQGASGYTF. CDR3 sequence (DNA): TGTGCCAGCAGTGGATCGGGACAGGGGGCGAGTGGCTACACCTTC.

The chain employs TRBV7-9 and TRBJ2-1, with 13 positions matching TRBD2. Trimming took 1 base from V and 5 from J; bases not matched to a gene: 2. Per germline, CDR1 SEHNR and CDR2 FQNEAQ (reference sequence). The CDR3 totals 16 residues. CDR3 protein: CASSLGGLAGNNEQFF. The CDR3 DNA sequence: TGTGCCAGCAGCTTAGGGGGACTAGCGGGGAACAATGAGCAGTTCTTC. Filled out from reference TRBV7-9 and TRBJ2-1, the complete variable domain reads DTGVSQNPRHKITKRGQNVTFRCDPISEHNRLYWYRQTLGQGPEFLTYFQNEAQLEKSRLLSDRFSAERPKGSFSTLEIQRTEQGDSAMYLCASSLGGLAGNNEQFFGPGTRLTVL.

The rearrangement links TRBV27 to TRBJ2-6; TRBD1 matches 9 bases. CDR1 is MNHEY, CDR2 SMNVEV, per germline (reference sequence). The CDR3 extends over 20 amino acids. J was trimmed by 0 bases and V by 0 bases; bases with no gene match: 9. The CDR3 region has the DNA TGTGCCAGCAGTTTATCCCGAGGGGGGGACAGGGACTCTGGGGCCAACGTCCTGACTTTC. Amino acid sequence: CASSLSRGGDRDSGANVLTF.

The V gene is TRBV7-2, the J gene TRBJ2-7; the D is unclear. Between the trimmed V and J ends, which lost 8 bases and 2 bases, there was a span of 13 bases. This CDR3 is 13 amino acids long. Germline CDR1 SGHTA, CDR2 FQGNSA. CDR3 sequence: CASHIAGTYEQYF. The CDR3 coding sequence is TGTGCCAGCCACATCGCTGGCACCTACGAGCAGTACTTC.

The chain links TRBV9 to TRBJ1-1; perhaps TRBD1 as D (6 bases). This CDR3 is 13 amino acids long. Per germline, CDR1 SGDLS and CDR2 YYNGEE. Trimming removed 2 bases from V and 5 bases from J, with 10 bases in between. This CDR3 is CASSVTGQTEAFF. CDR3 bases: TGTGCCAGCAGCGTTACAGGGCAGACTGAAGCTTTCTTT. Drawing the rest from reference TRBV9 and TRBJ1-1, the complete variable domain is DSGVTQTPKHLITATGQRVTLRCSPRSGDLSVYWYQQSLDQGLQFLIQYYNGEERAKGNILERFSAQQFPDLHSELNLSSLELGDSALYFCASSVTGQTEAFFGQGTRLTVV.

The rearrangement links TRBV20-1 to TRBJ1-5, with no clear D. V was clipped by 3 bases and J by 6 bases, with 12 bases between them. Germline V lookup: CDR1 DFQATT, CDR2 SNEGSKA (reference sequence). The CDR3 has 13 residues. The CDR3 nucleotides read TGCAGTGCTAGTTCCGGGGTAGGTCAGCCCCAGCATTTT. Protein: CSASSGVGQPQHF.

This chain links TRBV11-1 with TRBJ2-1, with D possibly TRBD1 on 6 matching bases. With 5 bases removed from V and 5 bases from J, the gap between germline ends came to 16 bases. Germline CDR1 reads SGHAT; CDR2 reads FQDESV (reference sequence). The CDR3 extends over 15 amino acids. The CDR3 spells CASSPRDTENNEQFF. DNA for the CDR3: TGTGCCAGCAGCCCCCGGGACACAGAAAACAATGAGCAGTTCTTC.

This sequence joins TRBV6-2 or TRBV6-3 and TRBJ2-1, with D tentatively TRBD2 (5 bases). The CDR3 has 12 residues. Trimming shortened V by 2 bases and J by 7 bases, and 6 bases separated the two germline ends. The germline gives CDR1 MNHEY, CDR2 SVGEGT. CDR3 DNA sequence: TGTGCCAGCAGTTACCGGGGAAATGAGCAGTTCTTC. Protein product: CASSYRGNEQFF.

Of note for this clone: This specimen includes other DNA sequences encoding the same CDR3. The J gene is TRBJ2-7, the V gene TRBV18, with D possibly TRBD2 on 6 matching bases. The CDR3 covers 14 residues. Germline V gives CDR1 KGHSH, CDR2 LQKENI. V lost 3 bases and J lost 3, with 12 bases in between. CDR3 DNA: TGTGCCAGCTCACCCGGGACTGTATACTACGAGCAGTACTTC. The encoded protein is CASSPGTVYYEQYF.

J is TRBJ1-1 and V is TRBV15; a weak D match, TRBD1 (5 bases). This CDR3 contains 14 residues. The V gene lost 1 base and the J gene lost 5 bases, with 11 bases spanning the gap. Germline lookup yields CDR1 LNHNV and CDR2 YYDKDF (reference sequence). The CDR3 here is CATSRGGTVTEAFF. In DNA, the CDR3 is TGTGCCACCAGCAGAGGGGGCACGGTAACTGAAGCTTTCTTT.

CDR3 sequence (DNA): TGTGCCAGCAGCACATCGACAGGGCAAGGAGAAAAACTGTTTTTT. This gives the protein CASSTSTGQGEKLFF. The J gene is TRBJ1-4, the V gene TRBV9; TRBD1 matches 7 bases. CDR1 is SGDLS and CDR2 is YYNGEE in the germline V gene. Trimming cost V 4 bases and J 8 bases; bases outside gene matches: 11. This CDR3 region has 15 residues.

The table lists this clone with a count of one. The CDR3 nucleotides are TGTGCCAGCAGCTTCCCCTGGGAGAACTATGGCTACACCTTC. Amino acids: CASSFPWENYGYTF. The chain carries TRBV5-8 and TRBJ1-2; D is uncertain. V lost 2 bases to trimming and J lost 2 bases, with 10 bases between them. The CDR3 sequence is 14 residues long. The germline gives CDR1 SGHTS, CDR2 YDEGEE.

This chain connects TRBV18 to TRBJ2-3, with no clear D. Germline assignment: CDR1 KGHSH and CDR2 LQKENI. This CDR3 spans 13 amino acids. The V end lost 0 bases, the J end lost 4 bases, and 5 bases lay between the germline ends. The CDR3 spells CASSPPGPDTQYF. In DNA form, the CDR3 reads TGTGCCAGCTCACCACCGGGCCCAGATACGCAGTATTTT.

The V gene is TRBV14, the J gene TRBJ1-1; possible D gene TRBD1, 6 bases. V lost 3 bases, J lost 5 bases, and 16 bases lay in between. Germline lookup yields CDR1 SGHDN and CDR2 FVKESK. The CDR3 has 15 residues. This CDR3 reads CASSQITGPKTEAFF. The CDR3 nucleotides are TGTGCCAGCAGCCAGATCACAGGGCCCAAGACTGAAGCTTTCTTT.

V gene TRBV24-1 combines with J gene TRBJ1-1, with D possibly matching TRBD1 (6 bases). The V gene lost 5 bases and the J gene lost 5 bases, with 23 bases spanning the gap. Germline-derived CDR1 and CDR2 are KGHDR and SFDVKD. The CDR3 sequence is 17 residues long. CDR3 amino acids: CATSGHPRGGQWTEAFF. CDR3 bases: TGTGCCACCAGTGGACATCCTCGGGGCGGACAGTGGACTGAAGCTTTCTTT.

This clone was seen just once. The chain's CDR3 is CASSLGQLNEQFF. The CDR3 nucleotides read TGTGCCAGCAGCTTAGGACAGCTCAATGAGCAGTTCTTC. The V gene is TRBV7-8, the J gene TRBJ2-1; D may be TRBD1 (5 bases). The CDR3 spans 13 residues. Trimming removed 1 base from V and 6 bases from J, with 7 bases in between. Germline V gene lookup returns CDR1 SGHVS and CDR2 FQNEAQ.

The V gene is TRBV29-1, the J gene TRBJ2-2; 10 bases are a match to TRBD1. Germline V gene sequence: CDR1 SQVTM, CDR2 ANQGSEA. The CDR3 sequence is 13 residues long. With 7 bases clipped from V and 6 bases from J, the junction kept 5 bases outside the gene matches. The CDR3 is CSGGQGFAGELFF. The CDR3 DNA follows: TGCAGCGGGGGACAGGGGTTTGCCGGGGAGCTGTTTTTT.

The rearrangement links TRBV14 to TRBJ2-3; unclear D gene. V lost 4 bases and J lost 6, with 8 bases in between. There are 12 residues in the CDR3. Germline V gene sequence: CDR1 SGHDN, CDR2 FVKESK. The CDR3 DNA is TGTGCCAGCAGCCCACAAGTCGATACGCAGTATTTT. Protein sequence: CASSPQVDTQYF.